One sample yielded the 25 T cell receptor beta chains listed below, sequenced in a study of T cell responses to AZD1222 COVID-19 vaccine. Produced via immunoSEQ multiplex PCR; TCRdb's table is partial and in-frame only. The sample comprises around 140,000 clones, about nine tenths of which are singletons, and approximately 1.1% rests with the top ten. Sequenced material: peripheral blood, taken 28 days after the second AZD1222 dose. These receptors came from an adult who received the AZD1222 COVID-19 vaccine.

The chain combines TRBV11-2 with TRBJ2-7; D might be TRBD1 or TRBD2, each matching 5 bases. The CDR3 has 14 amino acids. Germline V gives CDR1 SGHAT, CDR2 FQNNGV. Deletions cut 5 bases from V and 7 bases from J, with 18 bases between. CDR3 bases: TGTGCCAGCAGCCCCTCACCTGGGTGGGGGGAGCAGTACTTC. It specifies CASSPSPGWGEQYF. The whole variable domain, remainder taken from reference TRBV11-2 and TRBJ2-7, is EAGVAQSPRYKIIEKRQSVAFWCNPISGHATLYWYQQILGQGPKLLIQFQNNGVVDDSQLPKDRFSAERLKGVDSTLKIQPAKLEDSAVYLCASSPSPGWGEQYFGPGTRLTVT.

This clone showed up just once. The chain couples TRBV7-6 to TRBJ1-6; D ambiguous. CDR1 SGHVS and CDR2 FNYEAQ come from the germline V gene. The V gene lost 1 base and the J gene lost 9 bases, with 13 bases spanning the gap. CDR3 size: 15 residues. CDR3 in DNA: TGTGCCAGCAGCTTAGATATAGGGCGGTTTTCACCCCTCCACTTT. This sequence encodes CASSLDIGRFSPLHF.

The rearrangement links TRBV5-4 to TRBJ1-4; no definite D call. Trimming took 3 bases from V and 1 from J, leaving 13 bases between them. This CDR3 is 16 amino acids long. Per the germline V gene, CDR1 is SGHNT and CDR2 is YYREEE (reference sequence). The CDR3 DNA follows: TGTGCCAGCAGCTCCGGAGAGGTTCGAACTAATGAAAAACTGTTTTTT. Translated, it gives CASSSGEVRTNEKLFF.

The chain has TRBV6-5 and TRBJ1-2; 9 positions agree with TRBD1. Germline values: CDR1 MNHEY, CDR2 SVGAGI. Trimming removed 6 bases from V and 4 bases from J; junction bases left unmatched: 9. This CDR3 is 15 amino acids long. The CDR3 nucleotides read TGTGCCAGCAGGCTGACAGGGGGGACTTTCTATGGCTACACCTTC. This gives the protein CASRLTGGTFYGYTF.

The chain recombines TRBV7-9 with TRBJ2-7; D gene unclear. This CDR3 contains 12 residues. Trimming removed 3 bases from V and 5 bases from J, with 8 bases in between. Germline assignment: CDR1 SEHNR and CDR2 FQNEAQ (reference sequence). CDR3 bases: TGTGCCAGCAGCTTCATCAGCGACGAGCAGTACTTC. Translation gives CASSFISDEQYF.

V and J are TRBV19 and TRBJ1-5; the match to TRBD1 covers 7 bases. There are 15 residues in the CDR3. After removal of 5 bases from V and 2 bases from J, the junction contained 6 bases not matched to a gene. Germline V gene sequence: CDR1 LNHDA, CDR2 SQIVND (reference sequence). DNA of the CDR3: TGTGCCAGTAGTCAACGACAGGGTGGCAATCAGCCCCAGCATTTT. Amino acids: CASSQRQGGNQPQHF.

Remarks on this clone: At one end, the junction sequence differs from germline, possibly due to a read error. The CDR3 sequence: CASSEYRGSRREEWDF. In DNA form, the CDR3 reads TGTGCCAGCAGCGAGTACAGGGGTTCAAGAAGGGAAGAGTGGGACTTC. The chain has TRBV5-4 and TRBJ2-5, with 7 bases identical to TRBD1. Germline lookup yields CDR1 SGHNT and CDR2 YYREEE (reference sequence). The CDR3 consists of 16 residues.

The chain has TRBV11-1 and TRBJ1-2; the D gene is possibly TRBD1 (5 bases). Looked up from germline, CDR1 is SGHAT and CDR2 is FQDESV (reference sequence). This CDR3 comprises 12 residues. V dropped 5 bases and J dropped 7 bases, with 11 bases sitting between them. The CDR3, as DNA: TGTGCCAGCAGCGAAGGCGGGGGTGGCTACACCTTC. Protein sequence: CASSEGGGGYTF.

This chain joins TRBV11-2 and TRBJ1-3; D might be TRBD1 (5 bases). The CDR3 sequence is 12 residues long. Germline CDR1 reads SGHAT; CDR2 reads FQNNGV. Trimming pared 5 bases from V and 9 bases from J, leaving 11 bases between. The CDR3 DNA follows: TGTGCCAGCAGCCAGGCCGGGGGCACCATATATTTT. This encodes CASSQAGGTIYF.

The chain links TRBV7-6 to TRBJ2-3, with TRBD1 as a possible D gene (5 bases). Trimming removed 6 bases from V and 1 base from J, with 14 bases in between. Germline CDR1 is SGHVS and CDR2 is FNYEAQ. CDR3 length: 15 residues. The CDR3 protein is CASRRTSRGTDTQYF. The DNA for the CDR3 is TGTGCCAGCAGACGAACTTCCAGGGGCACAGATACGCAGTATTTT.

This clone was seen only once. V is TRBV9 and J is TRBJ2-3; 8 bases agree with TRBD2. The length of the CDR3 is 16 residues. The V gene's germline CDR1 is SGDLS and CDR2 YYNGEE. The trim removed 7 bases at V and 3 bases at J, leaving 13 bases unmatched. In DNA form, the CDR3 reads TGTGCCAGCCTGCGGGGCAGCGGGAGCGGGACAGATACGCAGTATTTT. This sequence encodes CASLRGSGSGTDTQYF. Together with reference TRBV9 and TRBJ2-3, the CDR3 gives the full variable domain: DSGVTQTPKHLITATGQRVTLRCSPRSGDLSVYWYQQSLDQGLQFLIQYYNGEERAKGNILERFSAQQFPDLHSELNLSSLELGDSALYFCASLRGSGSGTDTQYFGPGTRLTVL.

The chain combines TRBV5-1 with TRBJ2-1, with 9 bases identical to TRBD1. V trimming: 3 bases; J trimming: 0 bases; junction bases outside the gene matches: 13. This CDR3 region has 19 residues. In germline, CDR1 is SGHRS, CDR2 YFSETQ. The CDR3 nucleotides are TGCGCCAGCAGCTCGCCGGGACAGGGAAATCCCAGCTCCTACAATGAGCAGTTCTTC. This codes for CASSSPGQGNPSSYNEQFF.

The chain carries TRBV6-5 and TRBJ2-3, with D unclear. V was shortened by 3 bases and J by 2 bases, with 15 bases between the two germline ends. CDR1 and CDR2 from the germline V gene are MNHEY and SVGAGI. This CDR3 has 16 amino acids. In nucleotides, the CDR3 is TGTGCCAGCAGTTATCGTGGAACGGTTATCACAGATACGCAGTATTTT. Residues: CASSYRGTVITDTQYF.

This chain links TRBV2 with TRBJ1-3; the D is unclear. The CDR3 has 15 residues. The germline gives CDR1 SNHLY, CDR2 FYNNEI. The V gene lost 3 bases and the J gene lost 0 bases, with 9 bases spanning the gap. The CDR3 DNA follows: TGTGCCAGCAGTGAGGGAATTATCTCTGGAAACACCATATATTTT. This codes for CASSEGIISGNTIYF.

The chain joins TRBV6-2 or TRBV6-3 to TRBJ1-3; 8 bases line up with TRBD1. This CDR3 is 18 amino acids long. CDR1 is MNHEY and CDR2 is SVGEGT in the germline V gene. The V gene end was trimmed by 5 bases and the J gene end by 0 bases; junction bases not matched to a gene: 12. The CDR3 DNA follows: TGTGCCAGCAGTAAGGACAGGACAGGGACAAACTCTGGAAACACCATATATTTT. This translates into CASSKDRTGTNSGNTIYF.

The chain carries TRBV5-1 and TRBJ2-5; D possibly corresponds to TRBD2 (5 bases). Germline assignment: CDR1 SGHRS and CDR2 YFSETQ. The CDR3 has 14 residues. V lost 0 bases, J lost 5 bases, and 11 bases lay in between. CDR3 residues: CASSLGESRETQYF. The DNA of the CDR3 is TGCGCCAGCAGCTTGGGGGAGAGTAGGGAGACCCAGTACTTC. The entire variable domain, with the rest obtained from reference TRBV5-1 and TRBJ2-5, is as follows: KAGVTQTPRYLIKTRGQQVTLSCSPISGHRSVSWYQQTPGQGLQFLFEYFSETQRNKGNFPGRFSGRQFSNSRSEMNVSTLELGDSALYLCASSLGESRETQYFGPGTRLLVL.

The CDR3 DNA sequence: TGTGCCAGCAGTTACTTGGGGGCTTCCTACGAGCAGTACTTC. This encodes CASSYLGASYEQYF. V and J are TRBV6-6 and TRBJ2-7, with D possibly TRBD1 on 6 matching bases. Trimming shortened V by 1 base and J by 1 base, and 8 bases separated the two germline ends. The germline gives CDR1 MNHNY, CDR2 SVGAGI (reference sequence). The CDR3 is 14 residues long.

The rearrangement joins TRBV5-1 to TRBJ1-1; 9 positions agree with TRBD1. Germline V gene data show CDR1 as SGHRS and CDR2 as YFSETQ. Trimming at V came to 5 bases and at J to 5 bases, leaving 13 bases not matched to a gene. This CDR3 region has 16 residues. This CDR3 is CASRLTGGRARTEAFF. The CDR3 DNA reads TGCGCCAGCAGACTTACAGGGGGCCGGGCAAGGACTGAAGCTTTCTTT.

The V gene is TRBV27, the J gene TRBJ2-7, with 11 bases lining up with TRBD2. Germline V lookup: CDR1 MNHEY, CDR2 SMNVEV (reference sequence). J lost 2 bases, V lost 3 bases, and 0 bases had no gene match. The CDR3 is made up of 14 amino acids. CDR3 in DNA: TGTGCCAGCAGTTTTAGCGGGAGGGCCTACGAGCAGTACTTC. Protein product: CASSFSGRAYEQYF.

The chain couples TRBV5-1 to TRBJ2-4; maybe TRBD2 (7 bases). CDR1 and CDR2 (germline): SGHRS, YFSETQ. The CDR3 has 15 amino acids. V dropped 1 base and J dropped 8 bases, with 16 bases sitting between them. The CDR3 loop reads CASSLTGGRLDIQYF. In DNA, the CDR3 is TGCGCCAGCAGCTTGACCGGGGGGCGTTTGGACATTCAGTACTTC.

J is TRBJ1-3 and V is TRBV5-1; D gene unclear. The CDR3 contains 15 residues. Germline V gene sequence: CDR1 SGHRS, CDR2 YFSETQ. Trimming stripped 6 bases from V and 0 bases from J, with 13 bases between. The CDR3 sequence is CASKPTATSGNTIYF. DNA for the CDR3: TGCGCCAGCAAACCCACAGCCACCTCTGGAAACACCATATATTTT. The variable domain in full, completed from reference TRBV5-1 and TRBJ1-3, reads KAGVTQTPRYLIKTRGQQVTLSCSPISGHRSVSWYQQTPGQGLQFLFEYFSETQRNKGNFPGRFSGRQFSNSRSEMNVSTLELGDSALYLCASKPTATSGNTIYFGEGSWLTVV.

This clone was detected once. The V gene is TRBV5-1, the J gene TRBJ2-1; TRBD2 might be the D (5 bases). Trimming cost V 2 bases and J 8 bases, with 14 bases left between them. The CDR3 extends over 14 amino acids. CDR1 SGHRS and CDR2 YFSETQ come from the germline V gene. CDR3 sequence reads: CASSFYRPGDEQFF. The CDR3 coding sequence is TGCGCCAGCAGCTTTTATCGACCCGGGGATGAGCAGTTCTTC. The variable domain in full, with the rest retrieved from reference TRBV5-1 and TRBJ2-1, is KAGVTQTPRYLIKTRGQQVTLSCSPISGHRSVSWYQQTPGQGLQFLFEYFSETQRNKGNFPGRFSGRQFSNSRSEMNVSTLELGDSALYLCASSFYRPGDEQFFGPGTRLTVL.

This clone has a single count. The chain combines TRBV24-1 with TRBJ2-3; D perhaps matches TRBD1 (6 bases). Germline CDR1 reads KGHDR; CDR2 reads SFDVKD. The CDR3 extends over 16 amino acids. Trimming shortened V by 3 bases and J by 2 bases, and 14 bases separated the two germline ends. The CDR3 DNA reads TGTGCCACCAGTGATCACTCGCCAGGGGCCACAGATACGCAGTATTTT. It translates to CATSDHSPGATDTQYF.

The CDR3 region has the DNA TGTGCCAGCAGCCCCAGGGGTGAGCAGTTCTTC. It translates to CASSPRGEQFF. This chain links TRBV12-3 or TRBV12-4 with TRBJ2-1; a possible D gene is TRBD1 (6 bases). The CDR3 has 11 residues. V lost 6 bases, J lost 9 bases, and 9 bases lay in between.

The chain couples TRBV21-1 to TRBJ2-1; the D call of TRBD2 is as the table states it, not checked on the DNA. TRBV21-1 is labeled a pseudogene. This CDR3 has 10 residues. The CDR3 DNA reads TGTGCCGTTCTCGGGGAAGAGCAGTTCTTC. It codes for CAVLGEEQFF.